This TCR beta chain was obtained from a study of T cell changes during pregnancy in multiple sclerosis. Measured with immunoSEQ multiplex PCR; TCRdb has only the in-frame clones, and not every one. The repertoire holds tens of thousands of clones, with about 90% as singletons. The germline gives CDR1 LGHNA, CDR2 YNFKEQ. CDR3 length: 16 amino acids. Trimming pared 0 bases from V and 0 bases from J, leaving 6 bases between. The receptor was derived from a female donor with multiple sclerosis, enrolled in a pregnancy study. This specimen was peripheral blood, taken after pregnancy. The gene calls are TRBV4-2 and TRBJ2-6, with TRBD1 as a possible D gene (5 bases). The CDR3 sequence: CASSQDQGSGANVLTF. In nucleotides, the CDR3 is TGTGCCAGCAGCCAAGATCAGGGCTCTGGGGCCAACGTCCTGACTTTC.